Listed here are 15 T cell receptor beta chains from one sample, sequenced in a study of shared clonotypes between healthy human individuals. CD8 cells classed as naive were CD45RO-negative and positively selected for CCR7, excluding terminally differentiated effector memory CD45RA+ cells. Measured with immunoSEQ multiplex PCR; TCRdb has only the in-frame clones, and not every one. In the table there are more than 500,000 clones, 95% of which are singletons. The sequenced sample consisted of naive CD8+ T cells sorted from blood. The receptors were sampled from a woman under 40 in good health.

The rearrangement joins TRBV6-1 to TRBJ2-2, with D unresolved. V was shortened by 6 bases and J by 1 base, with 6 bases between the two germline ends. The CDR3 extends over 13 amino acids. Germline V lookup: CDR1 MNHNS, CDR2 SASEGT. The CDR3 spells CASRDWNTGELFF. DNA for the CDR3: TGTGCCAGCAGAGACTGGAACACCGGGGAGCTGTTTTTT.

The CDR3: CASSSDLGDEQFF. CDR3 DNA: TGTGCCAGCAGTTCGGACCTAGGGGATGAGCAGTTCTTC. The chain joins TRBV28 to TRBJ2-1; D possibly corresponds to TRBD1 (5 bases). Trimming left V 4 bases short and J 8 bases short, with 12 bases between. This CDR3 is built from 13 residues. Germline V gene sequence: CDR1 MDHEN, CDR2 SYDVKM.

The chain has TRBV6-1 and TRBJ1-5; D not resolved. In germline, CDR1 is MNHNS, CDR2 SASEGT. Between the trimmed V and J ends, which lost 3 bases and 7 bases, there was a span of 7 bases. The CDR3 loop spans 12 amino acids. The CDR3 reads CASSDGSQPQHF. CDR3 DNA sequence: TGTGCCAGCAGTGACGGGAGCCAGCCCCAGCATTTT.

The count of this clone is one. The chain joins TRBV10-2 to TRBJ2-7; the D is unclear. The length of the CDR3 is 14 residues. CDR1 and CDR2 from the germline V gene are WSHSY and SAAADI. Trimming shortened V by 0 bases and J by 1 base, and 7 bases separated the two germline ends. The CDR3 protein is CASSESISSYEQYF. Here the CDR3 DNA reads TGCGCCAGCAGTGAGTCGATTTCATCCTACGAGCAGTACTTC.

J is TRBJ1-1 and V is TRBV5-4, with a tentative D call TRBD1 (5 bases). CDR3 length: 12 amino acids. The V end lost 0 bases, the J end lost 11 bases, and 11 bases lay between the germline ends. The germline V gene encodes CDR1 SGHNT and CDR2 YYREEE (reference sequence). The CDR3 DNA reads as TGTGCCAGCAGCTTGGAAGGGGTTGTGGCTTTCTTT. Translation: CASSLEGVVAFF.

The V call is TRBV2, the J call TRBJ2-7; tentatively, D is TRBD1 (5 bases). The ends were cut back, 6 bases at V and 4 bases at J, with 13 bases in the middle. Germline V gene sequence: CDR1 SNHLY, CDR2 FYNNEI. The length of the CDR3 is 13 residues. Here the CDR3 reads CASRVGPEYEQYF. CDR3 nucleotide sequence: TGTGCCAGCAGGGTGGGGCCCGAATACGAGCAGTACTTC.

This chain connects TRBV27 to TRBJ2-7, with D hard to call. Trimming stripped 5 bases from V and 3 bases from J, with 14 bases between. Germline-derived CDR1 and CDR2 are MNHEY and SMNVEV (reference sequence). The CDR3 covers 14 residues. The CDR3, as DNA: TGTGCCAGCAGTCTTCAATACCCCTTCTACGAGCAGTACTTC. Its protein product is CASSLQYPFYEQYF.

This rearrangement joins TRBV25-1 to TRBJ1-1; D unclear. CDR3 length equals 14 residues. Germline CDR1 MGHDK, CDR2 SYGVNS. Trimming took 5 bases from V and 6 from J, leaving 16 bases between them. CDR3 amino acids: CASSPSWTGSEAFF. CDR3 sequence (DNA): TGTGCCAGCAGTCCATCGTGGACGGGGTCTGAAGCTTTCTTT.

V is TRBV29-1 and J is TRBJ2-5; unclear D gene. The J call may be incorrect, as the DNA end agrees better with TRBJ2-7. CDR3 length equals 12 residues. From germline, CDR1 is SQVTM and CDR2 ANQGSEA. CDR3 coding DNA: TGCAGCGTTGAGTCCGAAGCCTACGAGCAGTACTTC. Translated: CSVESEAYEQYF.

This chain's CDR3 is CASSIGAGTGDEEAYNEQFF. CDR3 nucleotides: TGTGCCAGTAGTATTGGGGCGGGGACAGGGGACGAGGAGGCCTACAATGAGCAGTTCTTC. J is TRBJ2-1 and V is TRBV19; 10 bases are shared with TRBD1. The V gene end was trimmed by 3 bases and the J gene end by 2 bases; junction bases not matched to a gene: 16. The germline CDR1 and CDR2 sequences are LNHDA and SQIVND (reference sequence). This CDR3 comprises 20 residues.

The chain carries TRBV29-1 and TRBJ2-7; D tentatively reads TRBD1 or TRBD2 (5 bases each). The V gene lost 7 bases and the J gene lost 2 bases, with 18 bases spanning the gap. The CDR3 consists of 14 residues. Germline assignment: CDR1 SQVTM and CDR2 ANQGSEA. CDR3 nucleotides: TGCAGCGGGGGGTCGGTTGGCGAGGCCTACGAGCAGTACTTC. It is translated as CSGGSVGEAYEQYF.

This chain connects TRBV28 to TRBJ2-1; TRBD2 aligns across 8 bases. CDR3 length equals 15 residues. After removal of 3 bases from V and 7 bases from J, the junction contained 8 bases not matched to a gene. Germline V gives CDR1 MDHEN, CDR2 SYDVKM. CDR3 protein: CASSLTLAGWNEQFF. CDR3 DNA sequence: TGTGCCAGCAGTTTGACGTTAGCGGGATGGAATGAGCAGTTCTTC.

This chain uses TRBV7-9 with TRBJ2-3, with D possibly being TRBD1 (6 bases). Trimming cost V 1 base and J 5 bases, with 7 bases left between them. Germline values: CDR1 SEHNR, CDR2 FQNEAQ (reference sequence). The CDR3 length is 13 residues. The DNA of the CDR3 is TGTGCCAGCAGCTTAGGGGGGCTAGATACGCAGTATTTT. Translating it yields CASSLGGLDTQYF.

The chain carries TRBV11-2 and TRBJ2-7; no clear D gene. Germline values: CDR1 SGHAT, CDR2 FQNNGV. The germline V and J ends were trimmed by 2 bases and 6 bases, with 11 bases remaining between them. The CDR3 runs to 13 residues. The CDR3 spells CASSLFHHSEQYF. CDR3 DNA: TGTGCCAGCAGCTTATTTCACCATTCCGAGCAGTACTTC.

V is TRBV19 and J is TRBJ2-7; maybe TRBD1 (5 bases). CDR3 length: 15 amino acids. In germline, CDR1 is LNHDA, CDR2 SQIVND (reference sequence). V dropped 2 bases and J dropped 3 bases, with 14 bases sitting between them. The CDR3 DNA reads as TGTGCCAGTAGTATATCGTTCGACAGCTACTACGAGCAGTACTTC. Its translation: CASSISFDSYYEQYF.